The T cell receptor beta chain under discussion was sequenced for a study of post-analysis software for immune sequencing data. The V end lost 4 bases, the J end lost 6 bases, and 14 bases lay between the germline ends. The CDR3 covers 14 residues. Germline V gives CDR1 SGHKS, CDR2 YYEKEE (reference sequence). Concerning this clonotype: Its matching antigen is unknown.

TCR beta cDNA libraries had unique molecular identifiers. TCRdb used MiXCR to reprocess the PCR reads, holding one entry per CDR3 protein. The data show 150,000 to 200,000 distinct CDR3 sequences, with about 32% seen just once and approximately 1.6% held by the top ten. Overall study results and limits: A handful of TRBV segments, including TRBV5-6, TRBV5-1 and TRBV20-1, were more frequent in patients than controls. There was significantly lower normalized Chao1 diversity in multiple sclerosis patients than in controls.

The sequence derives from a girl aged 5-17 years with multiple sclerosis. This chain joins TRBV5-5 and TRBJ1-5; possible D gene TRBD1, 5 bases. The sequenced sample consisted of blood. The CDR3 region is CASSPGRGSQPQHF. In DNA form, the CDR3 reads TGTGCCAGCAGCCCGGGACGGGGTAGTCAGCCCCAGCATTTT.